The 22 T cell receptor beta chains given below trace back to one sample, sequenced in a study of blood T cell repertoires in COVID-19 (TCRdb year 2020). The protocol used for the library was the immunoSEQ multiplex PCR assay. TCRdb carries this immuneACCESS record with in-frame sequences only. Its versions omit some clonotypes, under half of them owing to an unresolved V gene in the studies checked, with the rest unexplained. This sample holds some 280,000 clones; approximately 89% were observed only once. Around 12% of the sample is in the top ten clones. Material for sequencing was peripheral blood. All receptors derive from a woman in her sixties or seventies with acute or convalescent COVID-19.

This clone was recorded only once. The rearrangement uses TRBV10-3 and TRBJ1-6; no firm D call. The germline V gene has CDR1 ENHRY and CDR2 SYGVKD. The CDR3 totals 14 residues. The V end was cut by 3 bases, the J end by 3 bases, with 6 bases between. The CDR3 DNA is TGTGCCATCAGTGATGAGTTCTATAATTCACCCCTCCACTTT. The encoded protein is CAISDEFYNSPLHF.

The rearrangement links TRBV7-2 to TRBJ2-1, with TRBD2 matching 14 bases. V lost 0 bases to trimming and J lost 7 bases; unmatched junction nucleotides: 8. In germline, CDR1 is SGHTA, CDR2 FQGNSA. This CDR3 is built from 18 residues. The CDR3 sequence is CASSLAPGLAGVGNEQFF. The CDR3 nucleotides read TGTGCCAGCAGCTTAGCGCCGGGACTAGCGGGAGTAGGGAATGAGCAGTTCTTC.

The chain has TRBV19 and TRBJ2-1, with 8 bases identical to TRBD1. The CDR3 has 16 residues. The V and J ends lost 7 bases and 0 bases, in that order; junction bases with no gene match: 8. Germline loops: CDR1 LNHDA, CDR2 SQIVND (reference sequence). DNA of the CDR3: TGTGCCAGTACCCTACGGACAGGGAGCTCCTACAATGAGCAGTTCTTC. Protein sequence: CASTLRTGSSYNEQFF. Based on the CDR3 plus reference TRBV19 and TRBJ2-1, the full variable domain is DGGITQSPKYLFRKEGQNVTLSCEQNLNHDAMYWYRQDPGQGLRLIYYSQIVNDFQKGDIAEGYSVSREKKESFPLTVTSAQKNPTAFYLCASTLRTGSSYNEQFFGPGTRLTVL.

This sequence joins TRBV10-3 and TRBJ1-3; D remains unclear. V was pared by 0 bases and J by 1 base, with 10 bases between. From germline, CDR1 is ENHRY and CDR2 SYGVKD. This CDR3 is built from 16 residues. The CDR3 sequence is CAISESPYGSGNTIYF. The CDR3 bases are TGTGCCATCAGTGAGTCACCCTACGGTTCTGGAAACACCATATATTTT.

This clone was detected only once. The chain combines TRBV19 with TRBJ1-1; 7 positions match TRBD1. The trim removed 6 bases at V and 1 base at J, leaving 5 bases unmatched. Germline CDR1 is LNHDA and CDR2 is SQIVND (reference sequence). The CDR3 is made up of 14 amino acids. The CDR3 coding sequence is TGTGCCAGTAGATGGGACAGCAGGAACACTGAAGCTTTCTTT. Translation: CASRWDSRNTEAFF.

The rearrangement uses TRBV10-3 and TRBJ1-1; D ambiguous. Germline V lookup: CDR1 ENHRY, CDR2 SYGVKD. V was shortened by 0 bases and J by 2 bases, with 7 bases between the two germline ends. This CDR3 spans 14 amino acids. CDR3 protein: CAISESLTNTEAFF. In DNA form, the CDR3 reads TGTGCCATCAGTGAGTCGCTTACAAACACTGAAGCTTTCTTT.

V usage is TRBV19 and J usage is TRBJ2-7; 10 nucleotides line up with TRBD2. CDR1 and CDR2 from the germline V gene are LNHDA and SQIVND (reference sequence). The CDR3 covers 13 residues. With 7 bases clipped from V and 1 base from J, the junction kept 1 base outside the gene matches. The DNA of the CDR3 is TGTGCCAGTACTAGCGGGGGATCCTACGAGCAGTACTTC. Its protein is CASTSGGSYEQYF.

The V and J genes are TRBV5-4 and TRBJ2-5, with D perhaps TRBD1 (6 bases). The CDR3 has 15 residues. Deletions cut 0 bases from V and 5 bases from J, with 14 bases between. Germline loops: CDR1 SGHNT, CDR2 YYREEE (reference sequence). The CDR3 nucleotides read TGTGCCAGCAGCTTGGTTGGACAGTCGCGGGAGACCCAGTACTTC. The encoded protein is CASSLVGQSRETQYF.

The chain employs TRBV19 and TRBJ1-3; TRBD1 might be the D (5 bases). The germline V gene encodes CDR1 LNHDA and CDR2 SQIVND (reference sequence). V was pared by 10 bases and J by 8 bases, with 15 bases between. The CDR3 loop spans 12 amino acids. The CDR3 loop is CATSRGGYTIYF. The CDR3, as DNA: TGTGCCACCTCGCGCGGGGGATACACCATATATTTT.

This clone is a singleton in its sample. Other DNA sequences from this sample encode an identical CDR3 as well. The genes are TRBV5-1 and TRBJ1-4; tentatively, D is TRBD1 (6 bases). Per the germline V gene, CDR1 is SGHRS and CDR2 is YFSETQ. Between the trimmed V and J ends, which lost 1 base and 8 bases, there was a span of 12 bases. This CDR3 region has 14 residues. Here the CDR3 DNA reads TGCGCCAGCAGCTTGTCACAGGGTGAGGAAAAACTGTTTTTT. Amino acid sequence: CASSLSQGEEKLFF.

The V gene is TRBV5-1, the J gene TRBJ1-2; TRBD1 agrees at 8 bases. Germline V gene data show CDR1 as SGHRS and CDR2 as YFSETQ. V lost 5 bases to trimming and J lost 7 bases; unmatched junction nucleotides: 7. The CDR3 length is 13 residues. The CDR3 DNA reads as TGCGCCAGCAGTGTGGACAGGGATGGTGGCTACACCTTC. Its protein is CASSVDRDGGYTF.

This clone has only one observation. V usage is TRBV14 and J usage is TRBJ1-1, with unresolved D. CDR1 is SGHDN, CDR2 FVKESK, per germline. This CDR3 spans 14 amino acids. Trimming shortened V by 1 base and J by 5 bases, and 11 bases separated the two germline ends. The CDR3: CASSQGGVGTEAFF. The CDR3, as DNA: TGTGCCAGCAGCCAAGGCGGGGTCGGTACTGAAGCTTTCTTT.

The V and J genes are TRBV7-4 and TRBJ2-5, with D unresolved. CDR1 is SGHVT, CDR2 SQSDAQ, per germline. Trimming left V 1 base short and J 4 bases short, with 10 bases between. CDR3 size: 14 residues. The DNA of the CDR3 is TGTGCCAGCAGCTTAGTTCGGAGAAGAGAGACCCAGTACTTC. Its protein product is CASSLVRRRETQYF.

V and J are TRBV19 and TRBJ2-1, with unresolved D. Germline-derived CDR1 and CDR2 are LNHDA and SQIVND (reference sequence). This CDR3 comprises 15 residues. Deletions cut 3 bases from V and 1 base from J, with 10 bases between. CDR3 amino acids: CASSISAVSYNEQFF. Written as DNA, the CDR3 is TGTGCCAGTAGTATCTCCGCGGTTTCCTACAATGAGCAGTTCTTC. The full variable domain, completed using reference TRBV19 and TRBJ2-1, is DGGITQSPKYLFRKEGQNVTLSCEQNLNHDAMYWYRQDPGQGLRLIYYSQIVNDFQKGDIAEGYSVSREKKESFPLTVTSAQKNPTAFYLCASSISAVSYNEQFFGPGTRLTVL.

Written as DNA, the CDR3 is TGTGCCAGCAGCTTAGCGGTCGGTCAATTCTATAGCAATCAGCCCCAGCATTTT. Residues: CASSLAVGQFYSNQPQHF. The chain employs TRBV7-9 and TRBJ1-5; no clear D. V lost 0 bases and J lost 0, with 15 bases in between. The CDR3 runs to 18 residues. CDR1 SEHNR and CDR2 FQNEAQ come from the germline V gene (reference sequence).

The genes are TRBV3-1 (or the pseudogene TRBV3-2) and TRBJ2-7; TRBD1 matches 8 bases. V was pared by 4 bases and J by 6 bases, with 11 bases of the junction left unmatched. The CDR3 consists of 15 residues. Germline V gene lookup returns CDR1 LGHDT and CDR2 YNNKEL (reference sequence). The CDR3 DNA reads TGTGCCAGCAGCCCCGGACAGGGATTAGGTAGCGAGCAGTACTTC. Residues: CASSPGQGLGSEQYF.

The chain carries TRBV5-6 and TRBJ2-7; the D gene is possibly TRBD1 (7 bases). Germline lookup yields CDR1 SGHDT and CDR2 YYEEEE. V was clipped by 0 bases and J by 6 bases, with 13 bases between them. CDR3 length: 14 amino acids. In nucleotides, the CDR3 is TGTGCCAGCAGCTTGGTCGGAGGGGGCGGCGAGCAGTACTTC. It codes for CASSLVGGGGEQYF.

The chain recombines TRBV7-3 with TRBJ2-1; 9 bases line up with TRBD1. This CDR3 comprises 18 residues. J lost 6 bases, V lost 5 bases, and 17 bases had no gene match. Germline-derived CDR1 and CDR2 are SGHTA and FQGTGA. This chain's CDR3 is CASSPRLIRTGDINEQFF. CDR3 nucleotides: TGTGCCAGCAGCCCCCGGCTGATAAGGACAGGGGATATCAATGAGCAGTTCTTC.

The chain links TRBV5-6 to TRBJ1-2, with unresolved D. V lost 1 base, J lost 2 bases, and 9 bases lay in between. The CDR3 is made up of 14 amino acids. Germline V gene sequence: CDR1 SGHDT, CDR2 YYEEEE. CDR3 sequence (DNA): TGTGCCAGCAGCTTGTCCCTGCGGAACTATGGCTACACCTTC. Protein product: CASSLSLRNYGYTF.

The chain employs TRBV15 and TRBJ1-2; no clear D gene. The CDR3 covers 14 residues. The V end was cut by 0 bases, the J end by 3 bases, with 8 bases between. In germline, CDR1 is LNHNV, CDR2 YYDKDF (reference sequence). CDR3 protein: CATSRESRDYGYTF. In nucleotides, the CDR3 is TGTGCCACCAGCAGAGAGTCGAGGGACTATGGCTACACCTTC.

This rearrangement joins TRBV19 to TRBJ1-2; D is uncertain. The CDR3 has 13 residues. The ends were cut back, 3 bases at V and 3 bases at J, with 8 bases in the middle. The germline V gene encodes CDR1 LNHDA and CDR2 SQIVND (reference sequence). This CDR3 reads CASSMLVDYGYTF. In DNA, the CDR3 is TGTGCCAGTAGTATGTTAGTGGACTATGGCTACACCTTC.

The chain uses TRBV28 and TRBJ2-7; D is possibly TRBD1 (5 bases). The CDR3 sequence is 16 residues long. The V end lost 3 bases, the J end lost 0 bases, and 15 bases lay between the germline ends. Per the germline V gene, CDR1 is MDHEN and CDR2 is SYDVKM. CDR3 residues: CASSFNPPTGSYEQYF. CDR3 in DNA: TGTGCCAGCAGTTTTAACCCCCCCACAGGCTCCTACGAGCAGTACTTC.